This T cell receptor (beta chain) was documented in a study of T cell changes during pregnancy in multiple sclerosis. The protocol was immunoSEQ multiplex PCR, while the TCRdb copy is restricted to in-frame clones and leaves out a portion. The sample includes tens of thousands of clones, around 90% of them seen just once. This CDR3 spans 15 amino acids. Between the trimmed V and J ends, which lost 6 bases and 0 bases, there was a span of 9 bases. From germline, CDR1 is SEHNR and CDR2 FQNEAQ (reference sequence). The TCR sequence derives from a female donor in good health, enrolled as a control in a pregnancy study. The sequencing used peripheral blood, collected in the first trimester of pregnancy. The chain has TRBV7-9 and TRBJ2-6; D might be TRBD2 (5 bases). Written as DNA, the CDR3 is TGTGCCAGCAGGCGGACTGCCTCTGGGGCCAACGTCCTGACTTTC. Protein: CASRRTASGANVLTF.